These 3 T cell receptor beta chains share one sample of origin, sequenced in a study of cytomegalovirus exposure and HLA in healthy donors. A multiplex PCR was run with 60 Vbeta primers and 13 Jbeta primers. The data were produced by immunoSEQ multiplex PCR, yet TCRdb's version contains in-frame clones alone and is incomplete. The sample includes some 200,000 clones, roughly four fifths of them seen just once. The specimen sequenced was PBMCs. These receptors originate from a woman between 35 and 50 years old in good health and CMV-seronegative.

This chain joins TRBV4-2 and TRBJ2-7, with TRBD2 matching over 8 bases. CDR3 length: 16 residues. Unmatched junction bases numbered 14, after V lost 4 bases and J lost 6 bases. CDR1 and CDR2 (germline): LGHNA, YNFKEQ. CDR3 amino acids: CASSPDPGLGTAEQYF. DNA of the CDR3: TGTGCCAGCAGCCCAGATCCGGGACTAGGAACCGCCGAGCAGTACTTC.

There are a few counts of this clone. The chain carries TRBV30 and TRBJ2-5; 14 bases are shared with TRBD2. Germline CDR1 is GTSNPN and CDR2 is SVGIG (reference sequence). The CDR3 sequence is 16 residues long. V was pared by 3 bases and J by 4 bases, with 7 bases of the junction left unmatched. The CDR3 protein is CAWRPGLAGERETQYF. For the CDR3, the DNA is TGTGCCTGGAGGCCGGGACTAGCGGGAGAGCGAGAGACCCAGTACTTC.

The V gene is TRBV15, the J gene TRBJ2-5; no firm D call. The CDR3 consists of 15 residues. The germline V gene has CDR1 LNHNV and CDR2 YYDKDF (reference sequence). V gave up 1 base and J gave up 6 bases, with 15 bases separating them. The CDR3 DNA is TGTGCCACCAGCAGAGCCGGTACCGGTACGAAGACCCAGTACTTC. It encodes CATSRAGTGTKTQYF.